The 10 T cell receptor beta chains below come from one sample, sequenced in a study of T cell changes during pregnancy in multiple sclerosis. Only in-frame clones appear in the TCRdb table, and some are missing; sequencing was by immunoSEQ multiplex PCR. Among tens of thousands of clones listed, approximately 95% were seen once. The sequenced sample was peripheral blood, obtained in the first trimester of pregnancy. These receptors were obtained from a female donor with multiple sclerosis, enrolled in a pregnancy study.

The CDR3 protein is CASSPGQGFYEQYF. CDR3 nucleotide sequence: TGTGCCAGTAGCCCGGGACAGGGGTTTTACGAGCAGTACTTC. The V call is TRBV19, the J call TRBJ2-7; 10 positions agree with TRBD1. The CDR3 has 14 amino acids. V lost 6 bases and J lost 4; bases outside the gene matches: 6. Looked up from germline, CDR1 is LNHDA and CDR2 is SQIVND (reference sequence).

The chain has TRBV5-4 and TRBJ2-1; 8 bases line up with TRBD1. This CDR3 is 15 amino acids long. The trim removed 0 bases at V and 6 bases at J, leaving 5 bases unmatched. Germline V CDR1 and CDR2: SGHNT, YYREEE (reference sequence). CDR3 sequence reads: CASSLDRGISNEQFF. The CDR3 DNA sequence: TGTGCCAGCAGCTTGGACAGGGGGATATCCAATGAGCAGTTCTTC.

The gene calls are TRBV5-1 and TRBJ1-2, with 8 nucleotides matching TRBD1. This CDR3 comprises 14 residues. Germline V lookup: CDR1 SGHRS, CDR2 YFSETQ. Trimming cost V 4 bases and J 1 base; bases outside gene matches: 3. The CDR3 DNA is TGCGCCAGCAGCCTGACAGGGGATAACTATGGCTACACCTTC. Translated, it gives CASSLTGDNYGYTF.

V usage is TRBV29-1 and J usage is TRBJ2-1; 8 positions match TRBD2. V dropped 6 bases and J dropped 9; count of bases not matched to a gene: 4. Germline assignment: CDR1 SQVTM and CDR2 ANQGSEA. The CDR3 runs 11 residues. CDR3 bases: TGCAGCGTGACGGGAGGGGGTGAGCAGTTCTTC. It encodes CSVTGGGEQFF.

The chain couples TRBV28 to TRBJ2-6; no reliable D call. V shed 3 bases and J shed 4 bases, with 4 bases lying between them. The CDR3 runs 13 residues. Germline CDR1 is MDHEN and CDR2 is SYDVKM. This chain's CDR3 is CASSLRGANVLTF. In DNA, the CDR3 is TGTGCCAGCAGTTTGAGGGGGGCCAACGTCCTGACTTTC.

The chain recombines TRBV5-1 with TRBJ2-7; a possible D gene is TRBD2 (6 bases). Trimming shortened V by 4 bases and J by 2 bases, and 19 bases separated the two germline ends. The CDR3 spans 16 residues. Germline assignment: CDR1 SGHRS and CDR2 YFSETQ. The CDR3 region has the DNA TGCGCCAGCAGCGGGGGGAGTGCGGGACTGGCCTACGAGCAGTACTTC. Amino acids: CASSGGSAGLAYEQYF. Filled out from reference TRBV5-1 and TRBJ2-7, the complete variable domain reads KAGVTQTPRYLIKTRGQQVTLSCSPISGHRSVSWYQQTPGQGLQFLFEYFSETQRNKGNFPGRFSGRQFSNSRSEMNVSTLELGDSALYLCASSGGSAGLAYEQYFGPGTRLTVT.

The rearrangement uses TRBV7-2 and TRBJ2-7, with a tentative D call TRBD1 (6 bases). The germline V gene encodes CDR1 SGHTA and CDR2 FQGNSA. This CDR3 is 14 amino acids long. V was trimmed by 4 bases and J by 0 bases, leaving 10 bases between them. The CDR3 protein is CASSSSQGSYEQYF. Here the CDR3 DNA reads TGTGCCAGCAGCTCCTCACAGGGCTCCTACGAGCAGTACTTC.

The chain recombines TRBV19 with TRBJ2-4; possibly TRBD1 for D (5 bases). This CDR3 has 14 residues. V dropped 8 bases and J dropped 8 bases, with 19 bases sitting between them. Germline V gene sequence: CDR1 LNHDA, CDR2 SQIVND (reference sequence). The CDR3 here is CASARNQGSDIQYF. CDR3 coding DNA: TGTGCCAGTGCAAGAAACCAGGGTTCGGACATTCAGTACTTC.

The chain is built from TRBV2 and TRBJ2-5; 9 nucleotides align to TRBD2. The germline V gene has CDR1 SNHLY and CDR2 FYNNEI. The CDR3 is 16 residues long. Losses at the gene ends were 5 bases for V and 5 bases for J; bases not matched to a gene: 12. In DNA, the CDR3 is TGTGCCAGCAGTCCGGGATTCGTAGCGGGAGCCGAGACCCAGTACTTC. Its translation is CASSPGFVAGAETQYF.

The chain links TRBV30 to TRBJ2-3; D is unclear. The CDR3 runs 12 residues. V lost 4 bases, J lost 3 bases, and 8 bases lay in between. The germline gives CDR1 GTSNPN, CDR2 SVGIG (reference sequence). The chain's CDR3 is CAWTDGTDTQYF. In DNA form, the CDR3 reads TGTGCCTGGACCGACGGGACAGATACGCAGTATTTT.